This TCR beta chain was identified during a study of blood T cell repertoires in COVID-19 (dated by TCRdb to the early 2020s). Regarding the study in general: The collaborator samples originated in the United States, Italy and Spain and spanned the acute and convalescent phases of COVID-19. Subjects who had been exposed to COVID-19, were actively infected with it, or had recovered from it provided the deeply sampled blood TCRbeta repertoires that made up the dataset. The sample metadata nearly always contained a de-identified subject ID, COVID-19 status, age in years and sex. Where available, HLA class I and class II types were taken from metadata supplied by the sample provider and were not determined by assay-based typing. The repertoires were released in a freely available public database intended as a resource for research on the immune response to SARS-CoV-2. The prospective study material was composed of cDNA or gDNA derived from T cells, B-cell-depleted T cells, or PBMCs. The samples were drawn from two sources: the first 160 participants of the ongoing ImmuneRACE study, and 950 to 1,500 subjects contributed by 6 global collaborators.

To note about this clone: Its antigen is unknown. No base qualities exist here, and no much larger clone lies one base off it.

Whole blood was collected in K2EDTA tubes by collaborating institutions according to the institutions' own protocols. For TCRbeta analysis, collaborators shipped samples in one of three forms: frozen whole blood, isolated PBMCs, or DNA extracted from either of those sample types. The junction shows trimming of 1 base on V and 10 bases on J, plus 12 bases between the germline ends. For CDR1 and CDR2, the germline V gene lists SGHDT and YYEEEE. The CDR3, from cysteine to phenylalanine, totals 13 residues. Solely the CDR3 DNA is kept, with 39 bases framed from the first base. General findings and caveats noted by the study authors: The amount of clinical and demographic metadata varied by source and participant and was provided uncurated.

TCRbeta CDR3 regions were amplified from genomic DNA using the immunoSEQ Assay, a bias-controlled multiplex PCR. On the study's bioinformatics: Nucleated cell counts per sample were estimated from amplification of reference gene primers within the assay. To quantify the absolute abundance of each unique TCRbeta CDR3 rearrangement, sequence reads were collapsed and filtered. For each sample, productive Simpson clonality was calculated by taking the square root of Simpson's diversity index across productive rearrangements. The table comes from immuneACCESS by way of TCRdb, which keeps in-frame sequences with V and J called. Part of the clones is missing from these tables; in studies checked, under half for an unresolved V gene and the rest for unknown reasons. The V and J calls and the clone size are those of that table, but D and trimming were determined from the DNA. The sample table contains 100,000 to 150,000 clones; only one count was recorded for roughly 90% of them. 6.5% to 9% of the sample is in the top ten clones.

The sequence came from a man aged 50-59 years with acute or convalescent COVID-19. The material sequenced was peripheral blood. This chain joins TRBV5-6 to TRBJ2-1; the D gene is perhaps TRBD2, on 6 matching bases. In nucleotide form, the sequence is TGTGCCAGCAGCTTGAAGGCGGGGTGGGAGCAGTTCTTC. The resulting protein is CASSLKAGWEQFF.